The present entry profiles one T cell receptor beta chain with its context. Its specificity is not known. This sample stems from a study of OX40 agonist ivuxolimab in advanced cancers. Study-wide results and caveats: Among the nonresponders, some also had low normalized T-cell clonal expansion. CD4+ and CD8+ blood T cells expanded clonally by week 6 at 0.1 to 3.0 mg/kg. Compared with others, partial responders at 0.1-3.0 mg/kg displayed clonal expansion among the lowest.

The protocol was immunoSEQ multiplex PCR, while the TCRdb copy is restricted to in-frame clones and leaves out a portion. The sample has about 20,000 clones, approximately 86% seen once. The timepoints at which blood was sampled were baseline, cycle 4 day 1, and cycle 7 day 1. This sequence was found in an adult with an advanced solid tumor such as melanoma, head and neck, liver or kidney cancer. The sequenced sample was CD4+ or CD8+ T cells sorted from blood, obtained in a trial of the OX40 agonist ivuxolimab.

The DNA of the CDR3 is TGCAGCGTCGAGGGGTTTTCTGGGGCCAACGTCCTGACTTTC. Encoded protein: CSVEGFSGANVLTF. The rearrangement links TRBV29-1 to TRBJ2-6; D is perhaps TRBD1 or TRBD2 (5 bases each). The CDR3 spans 14 residues. Trimming cost V 6 bases and J 1 base, with 10 bases left between them. From germline, CDR1 is SQVTM and CDR2 ANQGSEA.